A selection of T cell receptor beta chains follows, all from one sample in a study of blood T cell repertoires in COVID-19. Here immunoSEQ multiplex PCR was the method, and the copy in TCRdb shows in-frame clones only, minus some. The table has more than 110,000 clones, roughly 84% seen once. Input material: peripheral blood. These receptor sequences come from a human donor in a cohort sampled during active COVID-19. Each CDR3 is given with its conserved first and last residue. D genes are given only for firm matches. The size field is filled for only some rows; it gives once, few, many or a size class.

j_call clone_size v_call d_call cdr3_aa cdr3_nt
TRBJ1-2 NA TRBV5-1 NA CASSPQASQAHYGYTF TGCGCCAGCAGCCCACAAGCCTCACAGGCTCACTATGGCTACACCTTC
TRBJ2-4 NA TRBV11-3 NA CASSQGGRNIQYF TGTGCCAGCAGCCAAGGAGGGAGAAACATTCAGTACTTC
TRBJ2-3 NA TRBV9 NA CASSVGGSVTDTQYF TGTGCCAGCAGCGTAGGCGGTAGCGTCACAGATACGCAGTATTTT
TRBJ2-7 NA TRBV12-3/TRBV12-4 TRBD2 CASTRGGAKEQYF TGTGCCAGCACTCGCGGGGGGGCCAAAGAGCAGTACTTC
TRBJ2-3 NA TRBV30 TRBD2 CAWRVAGNTDTQYF TGTGCCTGGAGGGTAGCGGGAAACACAGATACGCAGTATTTT
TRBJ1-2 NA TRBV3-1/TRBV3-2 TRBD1 CASSLGTGGLYGYTF TGTGCCAGCAGCCTCGGGACAGGGGGGCTCTATGGCTACACCTTC
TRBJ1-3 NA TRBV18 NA CASSRQGGNTIYF TGTGCCAGCTCACGGCAGGGAGGAAACACCATATATTTT
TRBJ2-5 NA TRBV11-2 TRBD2 CASGRGIRETQYF TGTGCCAGTGGGCGGGGGATCCGGGAGACCCAGTACTTC
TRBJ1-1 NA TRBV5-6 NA CASSLRRSRTEPEAFF TGTGCCAGCAGCTTGCGTAGGAGCAGAACTGAACCTGAAGCTTTCTTT
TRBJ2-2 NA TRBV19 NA CASSPVYTGELFF TGTGCCAGTTCTCCCGTCTATACCGGGGAGCTGTTTTTT
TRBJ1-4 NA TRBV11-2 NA CASSLGGSGVWEKLFF TGTGCCAGCAGCTTAGGGGGCTCGGGGGTATGGGAAAAACTGTTTTTT
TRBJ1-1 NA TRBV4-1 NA CASSQWRRSRNTEAFF TGCGCCAGCAGCCAATGGAGGCGAAGCAGGAACACTGAAGCTTTCTTT
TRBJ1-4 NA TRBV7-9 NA CASSLDRGSGNEKLFF TGTGCCAGCAGCTTAGATCGAGGATCGGGGAATGAAAAACTGTTTTTT
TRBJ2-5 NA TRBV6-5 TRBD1 CASRPGTGGLGTQYF TGTGCCAGCAGACCCGGGACAGGGGGATTGGGGACCCAGTACTTC
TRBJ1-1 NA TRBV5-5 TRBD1 CASSLPGGAEAFF TGTGCCAGCAGCTTGCCAGGGGGCGCGGAAGCTTTCTTT
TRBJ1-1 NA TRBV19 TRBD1 CASSRQGGTFEAFF TGTGCCAGTAGTCGACAGGGGGGGACATTTGAAGCTTTCTTT
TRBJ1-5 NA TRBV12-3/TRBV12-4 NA CARGAASNQPQHF TGTGCCAGAGGGGCCGCCTCTAATCAGCCCCAGCATTTT
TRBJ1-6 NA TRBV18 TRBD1 CASSPRTGDNSPLHF TGTGCCAGCTCACCCAGGACAGGGGATAATTCACCCCTCCACTTT
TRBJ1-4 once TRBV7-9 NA CASSSSTREKLFF TGTGCCAGCAGCTCCTCGACTAGAGAAAAACTGTTTTTT
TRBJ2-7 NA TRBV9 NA CASSVFSDFSYEQYF TGTGCCAGCAGCGTATTCTCGGACTTCTCCTACGAGCAGTACTTC
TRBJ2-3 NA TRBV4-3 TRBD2 CASSHSPTSGGTDTQYF TGCGCCAGCAGCCACTCCCCGACTAGCGGGGGCACAGATACGCAGTATTTT
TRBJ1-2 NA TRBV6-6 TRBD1 CASSVTGTASYGYTF TGTGCCAGCAGTGTAACCGGGACAGCTTCTTATGGCTACACCTTC
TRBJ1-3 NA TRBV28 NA CASSSPLKSSGNTIYF TGTGCCAGCAGTTCTCCCCTAAAAAGCTCTGGAAACACCATATATTTT
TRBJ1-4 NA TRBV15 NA CATSRGRLDIPNEKLFF TGTGCCACCAGCAGAGGTCGGCTGGACATCCCTAATGAAAAACTGTTTTTT
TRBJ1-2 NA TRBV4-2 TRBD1 CASSQGLVGQGVGGYTF TGTGCCAGCAGCCAGGGCCTAGTGGGACAGGGGGTAGGTGGCTACACCTTC
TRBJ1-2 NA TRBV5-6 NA CASSLGDNLWYGYTF TGTGCCAGCAGCTTGGGGGACAACTTGTGGTATGGCTACACCTTC
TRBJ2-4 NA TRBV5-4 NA CASSSRDSKNIQYF TGTGCCAGCAGCTCCAGGGATAGCAAAAACATTCAGTACTTC
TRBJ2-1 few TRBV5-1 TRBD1 CASTPTGPNEQFF TGCGCCAGCACTCCGACAGGGCCGAATGAGCAGTTCTTC
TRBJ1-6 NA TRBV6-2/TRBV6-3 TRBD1 CASSIPGQGASPLHF TGTGCCAGCAGTATACCGGGACAGGGGGCCTCACCCCTCCACTTT
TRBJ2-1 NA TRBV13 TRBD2 CASSLNRGSGSPRAEQFF TGTGCCAGCAGCCTCAACCGGGGTAGCGGGAGCCCTCGTGCTGAGCAGTTCTTC
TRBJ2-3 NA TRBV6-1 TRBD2 CASSEARGITPDTQYF TGTGCCAGCAGTGAAGCGCGGGGGATAACGCCAGATACGCAGTATTTT
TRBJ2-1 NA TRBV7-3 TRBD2 CASSPRGGTFGEQFF TGTGCCAGCAGCCCCCGCGGGGGTACTTTTGGAGAGCAGTTCTTC
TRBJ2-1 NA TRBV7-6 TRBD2 CASSKNSGGSSYNEQFF TGTGCCAGCAGCAAAAATAGCGGGGGGAGCTCCTACAATGAGCAGTTCTTC
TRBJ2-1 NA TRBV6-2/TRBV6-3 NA CASSYLLSSYNEQFF TGTGCCAGCAGTTACCTTCTGAGCTCCTACAATGAGCAGTTCTTC
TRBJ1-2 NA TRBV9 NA CASSPRDTYNYGYTF TGTGCCAGCAGCCCCCGGGACACCTATAACTATGGCTACACCTTC
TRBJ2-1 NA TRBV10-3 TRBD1 CAISEFQGAGYEQFF TGTGCCATCAGTGAATTTCAGGGGGCTGGGTATGAGCAGTTCTTC
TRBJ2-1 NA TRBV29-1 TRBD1 CSVAGQGSLLREQFF TGCAGCGTCGCCGGACAGGGATCGCTACTACGGGAGCAGTTCTTC
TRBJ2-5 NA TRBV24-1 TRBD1 CATSDPGQGAAQYF TGTGCCACCAGTGATCCCGGACAGGGGGCGGCCCAGTACTTC
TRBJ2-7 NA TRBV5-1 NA CASSNVGGTYEQYF TGCGCCAGCAGTAACGTAGGGGGAACCTACGAGCAGTACTTC
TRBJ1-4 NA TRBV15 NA CATSRDPRGFEKLFF TGTGCCACCAGCAGAGATCCCAGGGGATTTGAAAAACTGTTTTTT
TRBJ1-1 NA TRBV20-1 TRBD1 CSASKGAGRNTEAFF TGCAGTGCTAGTAAGGGGGCTGGGAGGAACACTGAAGCTTTCTTT
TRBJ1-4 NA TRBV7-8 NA CASSFDRTDEKLFF TGTGCCAGCAGCTTCGACAGGACCGATGAAAAACTGTTTTTT
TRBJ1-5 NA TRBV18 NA CASSRARDSNQPQHF TGTGCCAGCTCACGAGCCAGGGATAGCAATCAGCCCCAGCATTTT
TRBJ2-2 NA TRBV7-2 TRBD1 CASSVGQGVTGELFF TGTGCCAGCAGTGTGGGACAGGGAGTAACCGGGGAGCTGTTTTTT
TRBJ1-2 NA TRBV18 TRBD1 CASSADREGGGYTF TGTGCCAGCTCAGCCGACAGGGAAGGAGGTGGCTACACCTTC
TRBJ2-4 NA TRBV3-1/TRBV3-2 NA CASSPVGRGAKNIQYF TGTGCCAGCAGCCCCGTCGGCAGGGGAGCCAAAAACATTCAGTACTTC
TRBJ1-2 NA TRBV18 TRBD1 CASSTGVNYGYTF TGTGCCAGCTCAACAGGGGTGAACTATGGCTACACCTTC
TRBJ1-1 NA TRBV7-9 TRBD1 CASSFWSGTDTEAFF TGTGCCAGCAGCTTCTGGTCCGGGACAGATACTGAAGCTTTCTTT
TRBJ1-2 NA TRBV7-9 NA CASSPGGQTYGYTF TGTGCCAGCAGCCCCGGCGGGCAGACCTATGGCTACACCTTC
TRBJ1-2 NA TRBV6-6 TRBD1 CASSGGTGRVYGYTF TGTGCCAGCAGTGGGGGGACAGGGAGAGTATACGGCTACACCTTC
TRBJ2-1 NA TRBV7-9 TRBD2 CASSLGWGGYNEQFF TGTGCCAGCAGCTTAGGATGGGGGGGTTACAATGAGCAGTTCTTC
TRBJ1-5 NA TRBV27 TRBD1 CASSWDRERPQHF TGTGCCAGCAGTTGGGACAGGGAAAGGCCCCAGCATTTT
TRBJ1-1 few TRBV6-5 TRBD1 CASSPGAGGYTEAFF TGTGCCAGCAGCCCAGGGGCAGGGGGGTACACTGAAGCTTTCTTT
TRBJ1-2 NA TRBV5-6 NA CASSLGGELLRGYTF TGTGCCAGCAGCTTGGGCGGTGAGCTACTTCGGGGCTACACCTTC
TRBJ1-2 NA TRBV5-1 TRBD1 CASSLMDRGNYGYTF TGCGCCAGCAGCTTGATGGACAGGGGGAACTATGGCTACACCTTC
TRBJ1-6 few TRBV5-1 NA CASSSDLVGDNSPLHF TGCGCCAGCAGCTCCGACCTGGTAGGGGATAATTCACCCCTCCACTTT
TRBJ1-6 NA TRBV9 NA CASSPGARETDSPLHF TGTGCCAGCAGCCCCGGAGCAAGAGAAACGGATTCACCCCTCCACTTT
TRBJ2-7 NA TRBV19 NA CASSPLGRLYEQYF TGTGCCAGCAGCCCCCTGGGCCGCTTATACGAGCAGTACTTC
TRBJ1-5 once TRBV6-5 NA CASSWGGSNQPQHF TGTGCCAGCAGTTGGGGGGGGAGCAATCAGCCCCAGCATTTT
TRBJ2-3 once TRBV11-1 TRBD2 CASSLSGTSGSDTQYF TGTGCCAGCAGCTTAAGTGGGACTAGCGGGAGCGATACGCAGTATTTT